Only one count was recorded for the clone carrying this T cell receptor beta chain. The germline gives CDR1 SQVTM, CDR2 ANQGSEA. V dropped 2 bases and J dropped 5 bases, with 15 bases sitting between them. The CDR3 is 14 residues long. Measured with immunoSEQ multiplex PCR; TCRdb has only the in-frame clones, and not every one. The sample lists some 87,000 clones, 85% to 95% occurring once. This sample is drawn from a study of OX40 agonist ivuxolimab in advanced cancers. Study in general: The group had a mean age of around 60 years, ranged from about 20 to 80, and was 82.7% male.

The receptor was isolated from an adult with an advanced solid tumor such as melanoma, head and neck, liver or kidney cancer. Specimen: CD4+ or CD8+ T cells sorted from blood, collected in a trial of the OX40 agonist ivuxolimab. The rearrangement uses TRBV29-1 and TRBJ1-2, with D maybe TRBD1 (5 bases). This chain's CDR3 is CSVEKYGGRYGYTF. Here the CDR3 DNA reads TGCAGCGTTGAAAAGTACGGGGGAAGATATGGCTACACCTTC.